Presented here are 11 T cell receptor beta chains from one specimen sequenced in a study of cytotoxic CD8 clonotypes in ibrutinib-treated CLL. Method: immunoSEQ multiplex PCR; TCRdb's copy keeps in-frame clones and lacks some. The sample lists under 200,000 clones; roughly 80% were seen once. The sequencing here drew on PBMCs, taken after 24 months of ibrutinib treatment. The receptors come from a human donor with chronic lymphocytic leukemia.

This chain links TRBV28 with TRBJ2-7; no reliable D call. CDR1 is MDHEN, CDR2 SYDVKM, per germline. The germline V and J ends were trimmed by 3 bases and 0 bases, with 9 bases remaining between them. This CDR3 is built from 14 residues. CDR3 nucleotides: TGTGCCAGCAGTTTTAAGAGGAGCTCCTACGAGCAGTACTTC. Translating gives CASSFKRSSYEQYF.

The CDR3 spells CASSRDAGGYTF. In DNA form, the CDR3 reads TGTGCCAGCAGTCGAGACGCGGGGGGCTACACCTTC. The V gene is TRBV6-5, the J gene TRBJ1-2; the D is unclear. V shed 5 bases and J shed 8 bases, with 12 bases lying between them. The CDR3 has 12 amino acids. Germline lookup yields CDR1 MNHEY and CDR2 SVGAGI.

This clone occurred a few times. The sample holds other DNA sequences that translate to the same CDR3. V and J are TRBV7-8 and TRBJ1-3, with a tentative D call TRBD1 (6 bases). Germline V CDR1 and CDR2: SGHVS, FQNEAQ. This CDR3 has 14 amino acids. Trimming left V 2 bases short and J 1 base short, with 6 bases between. CDR3 bases: TGTGCCAGCAGCTTAACAGGGTCTGGAAACACCATATATTTT. Translating gives CASSLTGSGNTIYF.

This chain joins TRBV6-5 and TRBJ2-7, with D tentatively TRBD1 (6 bases). There are 13 residues in the CDR3. With 6 bases removed from V and 0 bases from J, the gap between germline ends came to 9 bases. CDR1 MNHEY and CDR2 SVGAGI come from the germline V gene. Written as DNA, the CDR3 is TGTGCCAGCAGGAGGGGGAGCTCCTACGAGCAGTACTTC. This gives the protein CASRRGSSYEQYF.

The gene calls are TRBV28 and TRBJ2-7; 9 bases fit TRBD2. The CDR3 contains 14 residues. Germline CDR1 MDHEN, CDR2 SYDVKM. V lost 3 bases, J lost 6 bases, and 6 bases stayed unmatched. CDR3 bases: TGTGCCAGCAGTTTTTGGGCGGGGGGGCTCGAGCAGTACTTC. Translation gives CASSFWAGGLEQYF.

The chain couples TRBV10-3 to TRBJ2-5, with 7 nucleotides matching TRBD2. This CDR3 is built from 17 residues. V was pared by 0 bases and J by 4 bases, with 11 bases of the junction left unmatched. Germline CDR1 is ENHRY and CDR2 is SYGVKD. The CDR3 DNA reads TGTGCCATCAGTGAGTCGGCGGGGGATAACTTAGTAGAGACCCAGTACTTC. This sequence encodes CAISESAGDNLVETQYF.

The chain couples TRBV11-3 to TRBJ2-1; TRBD2 aligns across 9 bases. This CDR3 spans 14 amino acids. Germline V gene sequence: CDR1 SGHNT, CDR2 YENEEA. The junction had 5 bases not matched to a gene; V was cut back by 4 bases and J by 7 bases. The chain's CDR3 is CASSSGRGGNEQFF. DNA for the CDR3: TGTGCCAGCAGCTCAGGGCGGGGGGGAAATGAGCAGTTCTTC.

This clone has only one observation. The chain joins TRBV9 to TRBJ1-2; possible D gene TRBD1, 5 bases. Germline CDR1 SGDLS, CDR2 YYNGEE. Trimming took off 3 bases at V and 0 bases at J, with 21 bases between the two ends. This CDR3 contains 18 residues. The CDR3 sequence is CASSATLGTPSSNYGYTF. DNA for the CDR3: TGTGCCAGCAGCGCCACTCTGGGGACGCCTTCCTCTAACTATGGCTACACCTTC.

The chain uses TRBV5-1 and TRBJ1-5; 8 bases agree with TRBD1. This CDR3 is built from 15 residues. V lost 0 bases and J lost 3; bases outside the gene matches: 2. Germline V CDR1 and CDR2: SGHRS, YFSETQ. The CDR3 here is CASSLATGDNQPQHF. DNA of the CDR3: TGCGCCAGCAGCTTGGCGACAGGGGACAATCAGCCCCAGCATTTT. The full variable domain, in which reference TRBV5-1 and TRBJ1-5 provide the parts outside the CDR3, is KAGVTQTPRYLIKTRGQQVTLSCSPISGHRSVSWYQQTPGQGLQFLFEYFSETQRNKGNFPGRFSGRQFSNSRSEMNVSTLELGDSALYLCASSLATGDNQPQHFGDGTRLSIL.

The genes are TRBV5-4 and TRBJ2-2, with D uncertain. Germline values: CDR1 SGHNT, CDR2 YYREEE (reference sequence). Trimming removed 1 base from V and 6 bases from J, with 7 bases in between. The CDR3 runs 13 residues. The CDR3 reads CASSLLRSGELFF. The DNA for the CDR3 is TGTGCCAGCAGCTTGCTCCGTTCCGGGGAGCTGTTTTTT.

This sequence joins TRBV5-1 and TRBJ1-1; D perhaps matches TRBD1 (6 bases). Deletions cut 4 bases from V and 1 base from J, with 14 bases between. This CDR3 region has 15 residues. The germline V gene has CDR1 SGHRS and CDR2 YFSETQ. DNA of the CDR3: TGCGCCAGCAGCCAGTACAGGGCTACGAACACTGAAGCTTTCTTT. Protein product: CASSQYRATNTEAFF.